Below, 14 T cell receptor beta chains from the same sample are listed, as sequenced in a study of T-cell memory formation after mild COVID-19. TCRdb reprocessed the 5' RACE reads via MiXCR and lists one record per CDR3 protein. Of approximately 260,000 distinct CDR3 sequences listed, 15% to 20% are singletons. The sequencing sample was made of PBMCs or a T cell subset sorted from them (not recorded which). These receptor sequences come from a man aged 18 to 30 who had mild COVID-19 (a few samples of this study predate the infection). Cell type and time point are not known.

The V call is TRBV7-2, the J call TRBJ2-7; D is uncertain. CDR3 length equals 13 residues. Trimming removed 7 bases at V and 3 bases at J, with 13 bases between. The germline CDR1 and CDR2 sequences are SGHTA and FQGNSA. In DNA, the CDR3 is TGTGCCAGCAAGGGTGGGTGGAGCTACGAGCAGTACTTC. It is translated as CASKGGWSYEQYF.

This CDR3 is CASSLEEEKLFF. DNA of the CDR3: TGTGCCAGCAGCTTAGAAGAGGAAAAACTGTTTTTT. The gene calls are TRBV7-9 and TRBJ1-4, with no clear D. V lost 1 base to trimming and J lost 8 bases, with 5 bases between them. The germline V gene has CDR1 SEHNR and CDR2 FQNEAQ (reference sequence). The CDR3 sequence is 12 residues long.

V gene TRBV2 combines with J gene TRBJ2-7; weak D call: TRBD1 (5 bases). This CDR3 contains 11 residues. Trimming shortened V by 7 bases and J by 2 bases, and 6 bases separated the two germline ends. Germline values: CDR1 SNHLY, CDR2 FYNNEI. The CDR3 nucleotides read TGTGCCAGCATGACAGCCTACGAGCAGTACTTC. It translates to CASMTAYEQYF.

The chain recombines TRBV20-1 with TRBJ1-3; 9 nucleotides match TRBD1. In germline, CDR1 is DFQATT, CDR2 SNEGSKA (reference sequence). The CDR3 extends over 13 amino acids. After removal of 6 bases from V and 3 bases from J, the junction contained 3 bases not matched to a gene. CDR3 in amino acids: CSARGQGGNTIYF. DNA for the CDR3: TGCAGTGCCAGGGGACAGGGTGGAAACACCATATATTTT.

The chain couples TRBV4-3 to TRBJ2-3, with D possibly matching TRBD1 (5 bases). V lost 4 bases and J lost 3, with 14 bases in between. CDR3 length: 15 residues. The germline V gene encodes CDR1 LGHNA and CDR2 YSLEER. DNA for the CDR3: TGCGCCAGCAGCCCGACCCCCGGACAAACAGATACGCAGTATTTT. It yields the protein CASSPTPGQTDTQYF.

Many counts were recorded for this clonotype. Compared with germline, one end of the junction differs, possibly owing to a read error. The chain joins TRBV12-3 or TRBV12-4 to TRBJ1-5; D is unresolved. This CDR3 spans 14 amino acids. CDR3 sequence reads: CASSLGLGNQPQHF. The DNA for the CDR3 is TGTGCCAGCAGCTTAGGACTAGGCAATCAGCCCCAGCATTTT.

This rearrangement joins TRBV7-9 to TRBJ1-6; possibly TRBD1 for D (6 bases). V was trimmed by 3 bases and J by 10 bases, leaving 16 bases between them. In germline, CDR1 is SEHNR, CDR2 FQNEAQ (reference sequence). CDR3 length: 15 amino acids. This CDR3 is CASSLKGHGPSPLHF. CDR3 DNA sequence: TGTGCCAGCAGCTTGAAGGGACACGGTCCGTCACCCCTCCACTTT.

This clonotype was seen at least ten times. The V gene is TRBV5-5, the J gene TRBJ2-7; 7 bases align to TRBD1. There are 13 residues in the CDR3. Germline trimming cut 4 bases from V and 2 bases from J; bases unmatched to any gene: 3. Germline CDR1 reads SGHKS; CDR2 reads YYEKEE (reference sequence). The chain's CDR3 is CASSAQGTYEQYF. The DNA for the CDR3 is TGTGCCAGCAGCGCACAGGGGACCTACGAGCAGTACTTC.

V is TRBV19 and J is TRBJ2-1; D may be TRBD2 (6 bases). CDR3 size: 18 residues. V was shortened by 4 bases and J by 0 bases, with 19 bases between the two germline ends. Per germline, CDR1 LNHDA and CDR2 SQIVND (reference sequence). The DNA of the CDR3 is TGTGCCAGTAGTAAGACTCCGGGACTCCTAAGCTCCTACAATGAGCAGTTCTTC. It yields the protein CASSKTPGLLSSYNEQFF.

The sample holds a few counts of this clonotype. The chain links TRBV7-9 to TRBJ1-1; tentatively, D is TRBD1 (6 bases). V was trimmed by 4 bases and J by 1 base, leaving 10 bases between them. Germline CDR1 reads SEHNR; CDR2 reads FQNEAQ (reference sequence). The CDR3 has 14 residues. CDR3 DNA sequence: TGTGCCAGCAGCTCCGAGGACAGGAACACTGAAGCTTTCTTT. It yields the protein CASSSEDRNTEAFF.

The chain recombines TRBV5-1 with TRBJ2-7, with 7 bases lining up with TRBD1. This CDR3 spans 15 amino acids. The trim removed 0 bases at V and 3 bases at J, leaving 6 bases unmatched. Per the germline V gene, CDR1 is SGHRS and CDR2 is YFSETQ. In DNA, the CDR3 is TGCGCCAGCAGCTTGGACCCACAGGGGATCTACGAGCAGTACTTC. Translating gives CASSLDPQGIYEQYF.

This clonotype was detected only a few times. The rearrangement links TRBV27 to TRBJ1-5; D unclear. The germline V and J ends were trimmed by 0 bases and 6 bases, with 24 bases remaining between them. Germline CDR1 reads MNHEY; CDR2 reads SMNVEV (reference sequence). The CDR3 loop spans 19 amino acids. The CDR3 loop is CASSLSGFGRAGISQPQHF. The CDR3 bases are TGTGCCAGCAGTTTATCGGGTTTTGGTCGTGCAGGTATCTCTCAGCCCCAGCATTTT.

The V call is TRBV4-1, the J call TRBJ1-2; 12 bases map to TRBD1. Trimming cost V 3 bases and J 5 bases; bases outside gene matches: 7. This CDR3 is 16 amino acids long. Germline V lookup: CDR1 MGHRA, CDR2 YSYEKL. The DNA of the CDR3 is TGCGCCAGCAGCCAGGGGACAGGGGGCGCGTGGTATGGCTACACCTTC. Encoded protein: CASSQGTGGAWYGYTF.

This chain connects TRBV29-1 to TRBJ2-3, with TRBD2 matching over 9 bases. V was clipped by 0 bases and J by 4 bases; unmatched bases: 5. This CDR3 has 15 residues. Germline V gives CDR1 SQVTM, CDR2 ANQGSEA. The CDR3 is CSVEEGGGVADTQYF. For the CDR3, the DNA is TGCAGCGTTGAAGAGGGCGGGGGGGTAGCAGATACGCAGTATTTT.